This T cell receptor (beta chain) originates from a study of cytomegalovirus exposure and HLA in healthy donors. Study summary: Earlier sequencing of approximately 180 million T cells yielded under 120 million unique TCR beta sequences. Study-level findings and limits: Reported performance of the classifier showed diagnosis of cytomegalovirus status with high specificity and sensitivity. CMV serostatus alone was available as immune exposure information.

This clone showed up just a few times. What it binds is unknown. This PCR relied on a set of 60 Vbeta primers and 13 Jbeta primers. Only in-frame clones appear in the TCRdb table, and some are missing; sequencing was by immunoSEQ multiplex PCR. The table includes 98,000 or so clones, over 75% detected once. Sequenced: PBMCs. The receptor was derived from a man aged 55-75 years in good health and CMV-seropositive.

CDR3 sequence: CASSLVGGSNTEAFF. CDR3 DNA: TGCGCCAGCAGCTTGGTTGGGGGGAGCAACACTGAAGCTTTCTTT. This chain joins TRBV5-1 and TRBJ1-1; D might be TRBD1 (5 bases). Trimming shortened V by 0 bases and J by 2 bases, and 11 bases separated the two germline ends. The CDR3 runs 15 residues. The V gene's germline CDR1 is SGHRS and CDR2 YFSETQ.